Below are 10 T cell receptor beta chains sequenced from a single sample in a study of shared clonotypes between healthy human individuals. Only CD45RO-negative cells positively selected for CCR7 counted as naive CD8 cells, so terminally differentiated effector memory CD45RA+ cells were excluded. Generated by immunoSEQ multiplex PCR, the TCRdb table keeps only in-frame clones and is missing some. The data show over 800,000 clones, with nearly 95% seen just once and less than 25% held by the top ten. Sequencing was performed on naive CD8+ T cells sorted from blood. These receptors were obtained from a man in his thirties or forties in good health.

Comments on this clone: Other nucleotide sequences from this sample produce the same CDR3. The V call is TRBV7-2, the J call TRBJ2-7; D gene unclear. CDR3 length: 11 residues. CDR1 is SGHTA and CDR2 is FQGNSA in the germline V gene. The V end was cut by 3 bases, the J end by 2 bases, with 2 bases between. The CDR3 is CASSFTYEQYF. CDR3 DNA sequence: TGTGCCAGCAGCTTTACCTACGAGCAGTACTTC.

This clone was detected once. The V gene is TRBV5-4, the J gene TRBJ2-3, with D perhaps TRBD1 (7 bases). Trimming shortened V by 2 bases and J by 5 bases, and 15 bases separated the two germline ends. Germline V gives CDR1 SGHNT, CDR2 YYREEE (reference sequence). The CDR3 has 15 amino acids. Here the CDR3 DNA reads TGTGCCAGCAGCTTTCAGGGGGGCACGATAGATACGCAGTATTTT. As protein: CASSFQGGTIDTQYF.

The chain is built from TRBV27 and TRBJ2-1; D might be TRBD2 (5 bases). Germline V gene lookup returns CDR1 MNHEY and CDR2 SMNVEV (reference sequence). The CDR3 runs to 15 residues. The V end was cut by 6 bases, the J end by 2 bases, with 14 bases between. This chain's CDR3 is CASSARTGPYNEQFF. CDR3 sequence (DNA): TGTGCCAGCAGCGCCAGGACTGGTCCCTACAATGAGCAGTTCTTC.

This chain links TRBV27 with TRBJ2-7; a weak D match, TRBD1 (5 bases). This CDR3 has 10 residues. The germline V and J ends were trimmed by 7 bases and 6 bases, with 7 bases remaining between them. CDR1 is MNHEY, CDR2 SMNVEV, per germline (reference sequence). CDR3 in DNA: TGTGCCAGCAAAGGGGCCGAGCAGTACTTC. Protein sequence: CASKGAEQYF.

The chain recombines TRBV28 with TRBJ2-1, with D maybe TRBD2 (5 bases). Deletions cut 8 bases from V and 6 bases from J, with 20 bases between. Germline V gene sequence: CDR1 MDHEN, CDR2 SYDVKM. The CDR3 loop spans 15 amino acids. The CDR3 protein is CASRRGLASRNEQFF. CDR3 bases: TGTGCCAGCCGCCGGGGTCTAGCCTCCCGCAATGAGCAGTTCTTC. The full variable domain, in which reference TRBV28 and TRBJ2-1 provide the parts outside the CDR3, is DVKVTQSSRYLVKRTGEKVFLECVQDMDHENMFWYRQDPGLGLRLIYFSYDVKMKEKGDIPEGYSVSREKKERFSLILESASTNQTSMYLCASRRGLASRNEQFFGPGTRLTVL.

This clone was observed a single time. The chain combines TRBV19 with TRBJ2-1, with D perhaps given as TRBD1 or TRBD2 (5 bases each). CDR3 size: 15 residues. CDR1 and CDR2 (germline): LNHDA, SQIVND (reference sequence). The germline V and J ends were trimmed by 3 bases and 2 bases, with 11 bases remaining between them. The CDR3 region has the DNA TGTGCCAGTAGTATTTCGGGGCCCACCTACAATGAGCAGTTCTTC. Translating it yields CASSISGPTYNEQFF. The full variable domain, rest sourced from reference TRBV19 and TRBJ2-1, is DGGITQSPKYLFRKEGQNVTLSCEQNLNHDAMYWYRQDPGQGLRLIYYSQIVNDFQKGDIAEGYSVSREKKESFPLTVTSAQKNPTAFYLCASSISGPTYNEQFFGPGTRLTVL.

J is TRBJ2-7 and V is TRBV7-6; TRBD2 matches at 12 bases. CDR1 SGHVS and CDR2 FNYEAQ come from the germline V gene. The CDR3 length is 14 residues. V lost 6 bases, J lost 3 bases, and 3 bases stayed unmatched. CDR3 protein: CASSLAGGGYEQYF. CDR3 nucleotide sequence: TGTGCCAGCAGTCTAGCGGGAGGGGGCTACGAGCAGTACTTC.

DNA of the CDR3: TGTGCCAGCAGCCAAGAAAGGGCCGAAACCTACGAGCAGTACTTC. This codes for CASSQERAETYEQYF. V is TRBV4-2 and J is TRBJ2-7; D unresolved. The CDR3 has 15 residues. Germline V gene lookup returns CDR1 LGHNA and CDR2 YNFKEQ. The V gene lost 0 bases and the J gene lost 2 bases, with 11 bases spanning the gap.

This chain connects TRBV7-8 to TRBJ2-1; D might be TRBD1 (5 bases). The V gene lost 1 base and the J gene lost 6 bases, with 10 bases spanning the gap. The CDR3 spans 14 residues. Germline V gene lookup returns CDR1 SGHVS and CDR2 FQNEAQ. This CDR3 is CASSLDAGFNEQFF. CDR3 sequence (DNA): TGTGCCAGCAGCTTAGATGCAGGGTTCAATGAGCAGTTCTTC.

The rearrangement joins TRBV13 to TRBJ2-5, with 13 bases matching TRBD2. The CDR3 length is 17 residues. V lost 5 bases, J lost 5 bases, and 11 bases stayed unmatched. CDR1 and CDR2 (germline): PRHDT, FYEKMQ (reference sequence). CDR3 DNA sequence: TGTGCCAGCAGCGAAACCGGGACTAGCGGGAATAGTGAGACCCAGTACTTC. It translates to CASSETGTSGNSETQYF.